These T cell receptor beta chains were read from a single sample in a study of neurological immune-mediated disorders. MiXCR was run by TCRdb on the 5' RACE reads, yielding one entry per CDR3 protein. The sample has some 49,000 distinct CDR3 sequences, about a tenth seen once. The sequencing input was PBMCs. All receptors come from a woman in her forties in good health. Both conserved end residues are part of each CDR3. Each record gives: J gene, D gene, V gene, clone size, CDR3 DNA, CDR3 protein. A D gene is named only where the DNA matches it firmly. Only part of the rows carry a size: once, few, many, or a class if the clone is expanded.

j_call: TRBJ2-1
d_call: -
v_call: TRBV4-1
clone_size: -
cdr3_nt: TGCGCCAGCAGCCAAGACACCCCGGTATCCTCCTACAATGAGCAGTTCTTC
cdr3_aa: CASSQDTPVSSYNEQFF

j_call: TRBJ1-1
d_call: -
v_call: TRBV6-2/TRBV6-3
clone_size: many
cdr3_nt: TGTGCCAGCGGACGTCAGGGAAGCACTGAAGCTTTCTTT
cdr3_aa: CASGRQGSTEAFF

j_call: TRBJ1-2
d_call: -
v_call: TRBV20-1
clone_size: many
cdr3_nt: TGCAGTGCGGACTATGGCTACACCTTC
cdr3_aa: CSADYGYTF

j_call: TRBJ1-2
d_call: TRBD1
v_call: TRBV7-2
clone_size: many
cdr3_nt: TGTGCCAGCAGCTTATTTGGGGCGGTTGGGGGACAGTTCTATGGCTACACCTTC
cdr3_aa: CASSLFGAVGGQFYGYTF

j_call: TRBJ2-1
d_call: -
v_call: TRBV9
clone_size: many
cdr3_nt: TGTGCCAGCAGCGTAGGAAGACCCTCCTACAATGAGCAGTTCTTC
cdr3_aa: CASSVGRPSYNEQFF

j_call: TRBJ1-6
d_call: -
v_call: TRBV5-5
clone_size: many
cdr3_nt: TGTGCCAGCAGCGGGGGACCCTTAAGCTCCTATAATTCACCCCTCCACTTT
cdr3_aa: CASSGGPLSSYNSPLHF

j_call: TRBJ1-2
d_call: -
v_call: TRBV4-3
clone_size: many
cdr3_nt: TGCGCCAGCAGCCAAGCTTACGGACCGACCTATGGCTACACCTTC
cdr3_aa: CASSQAYGPTYGYTF

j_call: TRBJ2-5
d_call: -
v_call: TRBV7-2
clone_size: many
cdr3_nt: TGTGCCAGCAGCTCCCGCGCAGGGTCCCAGTACTTC
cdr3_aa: CASSSRAGSQYF

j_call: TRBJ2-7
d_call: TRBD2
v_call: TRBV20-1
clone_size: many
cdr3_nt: TGCAGTGCTAGAGATCAACTAGCGGGCCCATCCTACGAGCAGTACTTC
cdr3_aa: CSARDQLAGPSYEQYF

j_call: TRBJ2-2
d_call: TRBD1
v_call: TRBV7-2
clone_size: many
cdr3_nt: TGTGCCAGCAGCTTAATGGGACAGACGAACACCGGGGAGCTGTTTTTT
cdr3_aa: CASSLMGQTNTGELFF

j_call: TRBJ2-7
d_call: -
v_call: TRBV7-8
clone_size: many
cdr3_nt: TGTGCCAGCAGCCCCGAACGACTAGGGACCGAGCAGTACTTC
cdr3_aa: CASSPERLGTEQYF

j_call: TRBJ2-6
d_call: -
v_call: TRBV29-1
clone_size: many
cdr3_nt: TGCAGCGTTGCGGCGGGGGCCAACGTCCTGACTTTC
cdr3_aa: CSVAAGANVLTF

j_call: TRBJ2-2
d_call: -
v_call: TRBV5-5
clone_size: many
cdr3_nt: TGTGCCAGCAGCTCAAAATGGACAGCGTCCACCGGGGAGCTGTTTTTT
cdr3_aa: CASSSKWTASTGELFF

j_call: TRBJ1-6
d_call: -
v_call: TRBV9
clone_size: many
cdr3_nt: TGTGCCAGCAGCGTTACGACCGGGGGTTCACCCCTCCACTTT
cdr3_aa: CASSVTTGGSPLHF

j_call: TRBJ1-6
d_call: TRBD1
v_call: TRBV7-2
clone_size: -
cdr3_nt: TGTACCAGCAGCTCAGTCTGGGACAGGGGACGGACCCTCCACTTT
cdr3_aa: CTSSSVWDRGRTLHF

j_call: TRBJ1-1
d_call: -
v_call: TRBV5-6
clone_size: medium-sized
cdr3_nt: TGTGCCAGCAGCTTGGCTCTGGGTTGGTTCACTGAAGCTTTCTTT
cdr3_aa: CASSLALGWFTEAFF

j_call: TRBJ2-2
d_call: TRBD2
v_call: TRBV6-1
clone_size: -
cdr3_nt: TGTGCCAGCAGGGGGAGGGACGGGGAGCTGTTTTTT
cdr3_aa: CASRGRDGELFF

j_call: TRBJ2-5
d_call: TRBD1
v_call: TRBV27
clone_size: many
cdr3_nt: TGTGCCAGCAGTCCCCGGACAGGGTTGTTTGAGACCCAGTACTTC
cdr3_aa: CASSPRTGLFETQYF

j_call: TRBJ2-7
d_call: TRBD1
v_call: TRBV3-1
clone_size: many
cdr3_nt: TGTGCCAGCAGCCAGGGACAGGGTCCCTACGAGCAGTACTTC
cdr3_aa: CASSQGQGPYEQYF

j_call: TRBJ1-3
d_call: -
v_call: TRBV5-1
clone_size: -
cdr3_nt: TGCGCCAGCAGTTCCGGGACGGCTGGAAACACCATATATTTT
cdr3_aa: CASSSGTAGNTIYF

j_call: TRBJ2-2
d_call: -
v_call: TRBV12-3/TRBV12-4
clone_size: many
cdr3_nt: TGTGCCAGCACCCCACGGGGGACCGGGGAGCTGTTTTTT
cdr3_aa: CASTPRGTGELFF

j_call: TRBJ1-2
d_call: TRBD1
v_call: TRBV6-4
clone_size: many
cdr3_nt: TGTGCCAGCAGTGACGAGTCAGGGGGCGTATATGGCTACACCTTC
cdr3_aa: CASSDESGGVYGYTF

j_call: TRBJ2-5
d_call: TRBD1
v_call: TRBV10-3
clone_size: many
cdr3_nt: TGTGCCATCAGTACCGGGACAGTCTTTCAAGAGACCCAGTACTTC
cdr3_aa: CAISTGTVFQETQYF

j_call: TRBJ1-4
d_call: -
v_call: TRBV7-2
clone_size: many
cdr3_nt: TGTGCCAGCAGCTTAGCGAGGGGAAGGACGGAGATTAATGAAAAACTGTTTTTT
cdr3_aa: CASSLARGRTEINEKLFF

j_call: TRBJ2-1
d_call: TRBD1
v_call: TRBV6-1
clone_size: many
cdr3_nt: TGTGCCAGCAGTTCTACCTCAGGGGGCTATGAGCAGTTCTTC
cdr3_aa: CASSSTSGGYEQFF

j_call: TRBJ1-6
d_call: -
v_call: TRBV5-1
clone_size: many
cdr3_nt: TGCGCCAGCAGCCCCCGGGACTCGAATTCACCCCTCCACTTT
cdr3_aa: CASSPRDSNSPLHF

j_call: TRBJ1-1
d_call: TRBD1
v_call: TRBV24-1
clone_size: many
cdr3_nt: TGTGCCACCAGTGATGACAGGGGTCGGGAAGCTTTCTTT
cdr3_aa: CATSDDRGREAFF

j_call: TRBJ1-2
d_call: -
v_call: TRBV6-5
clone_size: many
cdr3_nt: TGTGCCATCGGACGGTTCCGTTCTAACTATGGCTACACCTTC
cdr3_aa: CAIGRFRSNYGYTF

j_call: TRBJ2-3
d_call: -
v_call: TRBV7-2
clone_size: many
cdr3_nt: TGTGCCAGCAGCCCCAATAGTTGGGGGGTGCGCACAGATACGCAGTATTTT
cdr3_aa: CASSPNSWGVRTDTQYF

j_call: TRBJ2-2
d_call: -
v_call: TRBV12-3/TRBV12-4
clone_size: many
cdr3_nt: TGTGCCACCGCGACGGGCGAAAACACCGGGGAGCTGTTTTTT
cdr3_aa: CATATGENTGELFF

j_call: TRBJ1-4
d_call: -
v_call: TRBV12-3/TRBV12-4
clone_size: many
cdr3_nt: TGTGCCAGCAGTCGCCGCGGGGGTCTTAATGAAAAACTGTTTTTT
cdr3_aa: CASSRRGGLNEKLFF

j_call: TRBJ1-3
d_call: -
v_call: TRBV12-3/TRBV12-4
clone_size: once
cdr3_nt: TGTGCCAGCAGTTTAGGTGAAAACACCATATATTTT
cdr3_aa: CASSLGENTIYF

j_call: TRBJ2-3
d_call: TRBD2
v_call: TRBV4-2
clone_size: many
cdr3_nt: TGTGCCAGCAGCCAAACTAGCGGGGGGTCCACAGATACGCAGTATTTT
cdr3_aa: CASSQTSGGSTDTQYF

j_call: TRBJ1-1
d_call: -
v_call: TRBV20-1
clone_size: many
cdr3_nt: TGCAGTGCTACGCGGGGGGTAACTGAAGCTTTCTTT
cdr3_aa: CSATRGVTEAFF

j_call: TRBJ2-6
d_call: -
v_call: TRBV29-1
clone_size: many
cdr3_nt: TGCAGCGTCCCCGCAGTCTCTGGGGCCAACGTCCTGACTTTC
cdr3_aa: CSVPAVSGANVLTF

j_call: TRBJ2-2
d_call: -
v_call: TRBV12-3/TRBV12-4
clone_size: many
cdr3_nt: TGTGCCAGCACCCCGGGGAACACCGGGGAGCTGTTTTTT
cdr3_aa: CASTPGNTGELFF

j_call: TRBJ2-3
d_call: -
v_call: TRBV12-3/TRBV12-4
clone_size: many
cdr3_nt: TGTGCCAGCAGTTTAAGGGGCCTCACAGATACGCAGTATTTT
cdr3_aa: CASSLRGLTDTQYF